The source of this T cell receptor beta chain is a study of blood T cells in healthy people across ages. Each sample had at least 6 million PBMCs isolated. A second PCR of roughly 6 to 12 cycles used a sample-barcoded 5' primer and a J-beta primer mix. From the 5' RACE reads, TCRdb called clonotypes with MiXCR, one entry per CDR3 protein. The sample has 1,500,000 or so distinct CDR3 sequences; 45% to 70% are singletons. V lost 3 bases and J lost 4; bases outside the gene matches: 7. CDR1 is SGHNT and CDR2 is YYREEE in the germline V gene (reference sequence). The CDR3 totals 15 residues. The clonotype was recovered from a man aged 18 to 29 in good health. The chain has TRBV5-4 and TRBJ2-3; 8 bases are a match to TRBD2. Material: blood. The CDR3 nucleotides are TGTGCCAGCAGCTCAAGCGGGAGTACCCCAGATACGCAGTATTTT. Translation: CASSSSGSTPDTQYF.